The 7 T cell receptor beta chains given below trace back to one sample, sequenced in a study of somatic mutations in cytotoxic T cells in rheumatoid arthritis. Here immunoSEQ multiplex PCR was the method, and the copy in TCRdb shows in-frame clones only, minus some. The data show 9,000 to 13,000 clones, with 85% seen just once and under 9% held by the top ten. What was sequenced was CD8+ T cells sorted from blood. The receptors were gathered from an adult with rheumatoid arthritis.

This clone is a singleton in its sample. The gene calls are TRBV6-4 and TRBJ1-2, with a possible D match to TRBD1 (6 bases). The CDR3 extends over 16 amino acids. With 6 bases removed from V and 0 bases from J, the gap between germline ends came to 17 bases. Per the germline V gene, CDR1 is MRHNA and CDR2 is SNTAGT. As DNA, the CDR3 is TGTGCCAGCAGCGAGTCGGGACGGACAGCTAACTATGGCTACACCTTC. Protein sequence: CASSESGRTANYGYTF.

The V gene is TRBV29-1, the J gene TRBJ2-7, with D perhaps assigned TRBD1 or TRBD2 (5 bases each). The CDR3 is made up of 14 amino acids. Germline V gene lookup returns CDR1 SQVTM and CDR2 ANQGSEA. Trimming removed 6 bases at V and 0 bases at J, with 15 bases between. The CDR3 loop reads CSVRGTGSSYEQYF. CDR3 bases: TGCAGCGTACGAGGGACGGGCAGCTCCTACGAGCAGTACTTC.

The chain combines TRBV9 with TRBJ1-1; tentative D call: TRBD1 (5 bases). This CDR3 spans 16 amino acids. CDR1 and CDR2 (germline): SGDLS, YYNGEE. V was clipped by 0 bases and J by 1 base, with 13 bases between them. The DNA of the CDR3 is TGTGCCAGCAGCGTAGCTGCGGCAAGGGGGAACACTGAAGCTTTCTTT. It codes for CASSVAAARGNTEAFF.

V is TRBV30 and J is TRBJ1-1; 9 nucleotides align to TRBD1. The junction had 9 bases not matched to a gene; V was cut back by 1 base and J by 6 bases. Germline V gives CDR1 GTSNPN, CDR2 SVGIG (reference sequence). The CDR3 spans 15 residues. The CDR3 nucleotides read TGTGCCTGGAGTGCTTACCGGGACAGGGCGGCTGAAGCTTTCTTT. Translation gives CAWSAYRDRAAEAFF. Using reference TRBV30 and TRBJ1-1 for the parts outside the CDR3, the full variable domain is SQTIHQWPATLVQPVGSPLSLECTVEGTSNPNLYWYRQAAGRGLQLLFYSVGIGQISSEVPQNLSASRPQDRQFILSSKKLLLSDSGFYLCAWSAYRDRAAEAFFGQGTRLTVV.

This chain connects TRBV4-1 to TRBJ1-1; 7 positions match TRBD1. The germline V gene encodes CDR1 MGHRA and CDR2 YSYEKL. V trimming: 0 bases; J trimming: 1 base; junction bases outside the gene matches: 2. This CDR3 spans 15 amino acids. In DNA form, the CDR3 reads TGCGCCAGCAGCCAAGAAGAGGGGGCGAACACTGAAGCTTTCTTT. Translated: CASSQEEGANTEAFF.

CDR3 coding DNA: TGCGCCAGCAGCCCTCTAGTACAGGGCCCCTACGAGCAGTACTTC. Its protein is CASSPLVQGPYEQYF. The chain joins TRBV4-1 to TRBJ2-7; a possible D gene is TRBD1 (6 bases). V was cut by 4 bases and J by 2 bases, with 15 bases left in between. The CDR3 spans 15 residues. Germline CDR1 is MGHRA and CDR2 is YSYEKL.

The chain has TRBV2 and TRBJ2-7; TRBD2 matches at 10 bases. Germline V lookup: CDR1 SNHLY, CDR2 FYNNEI. After removal of 8 bases from V and 4 bases from J, the junction contained 5 bases not matched to a gene. The CDR3 loop spans 13 amino acids. The CDR3 DNA reads as TGTGCCAGCGGGCTAGCGGGAGTTTACGAGCAGTACTTC. Translated: CASGLAGVYEQYF.